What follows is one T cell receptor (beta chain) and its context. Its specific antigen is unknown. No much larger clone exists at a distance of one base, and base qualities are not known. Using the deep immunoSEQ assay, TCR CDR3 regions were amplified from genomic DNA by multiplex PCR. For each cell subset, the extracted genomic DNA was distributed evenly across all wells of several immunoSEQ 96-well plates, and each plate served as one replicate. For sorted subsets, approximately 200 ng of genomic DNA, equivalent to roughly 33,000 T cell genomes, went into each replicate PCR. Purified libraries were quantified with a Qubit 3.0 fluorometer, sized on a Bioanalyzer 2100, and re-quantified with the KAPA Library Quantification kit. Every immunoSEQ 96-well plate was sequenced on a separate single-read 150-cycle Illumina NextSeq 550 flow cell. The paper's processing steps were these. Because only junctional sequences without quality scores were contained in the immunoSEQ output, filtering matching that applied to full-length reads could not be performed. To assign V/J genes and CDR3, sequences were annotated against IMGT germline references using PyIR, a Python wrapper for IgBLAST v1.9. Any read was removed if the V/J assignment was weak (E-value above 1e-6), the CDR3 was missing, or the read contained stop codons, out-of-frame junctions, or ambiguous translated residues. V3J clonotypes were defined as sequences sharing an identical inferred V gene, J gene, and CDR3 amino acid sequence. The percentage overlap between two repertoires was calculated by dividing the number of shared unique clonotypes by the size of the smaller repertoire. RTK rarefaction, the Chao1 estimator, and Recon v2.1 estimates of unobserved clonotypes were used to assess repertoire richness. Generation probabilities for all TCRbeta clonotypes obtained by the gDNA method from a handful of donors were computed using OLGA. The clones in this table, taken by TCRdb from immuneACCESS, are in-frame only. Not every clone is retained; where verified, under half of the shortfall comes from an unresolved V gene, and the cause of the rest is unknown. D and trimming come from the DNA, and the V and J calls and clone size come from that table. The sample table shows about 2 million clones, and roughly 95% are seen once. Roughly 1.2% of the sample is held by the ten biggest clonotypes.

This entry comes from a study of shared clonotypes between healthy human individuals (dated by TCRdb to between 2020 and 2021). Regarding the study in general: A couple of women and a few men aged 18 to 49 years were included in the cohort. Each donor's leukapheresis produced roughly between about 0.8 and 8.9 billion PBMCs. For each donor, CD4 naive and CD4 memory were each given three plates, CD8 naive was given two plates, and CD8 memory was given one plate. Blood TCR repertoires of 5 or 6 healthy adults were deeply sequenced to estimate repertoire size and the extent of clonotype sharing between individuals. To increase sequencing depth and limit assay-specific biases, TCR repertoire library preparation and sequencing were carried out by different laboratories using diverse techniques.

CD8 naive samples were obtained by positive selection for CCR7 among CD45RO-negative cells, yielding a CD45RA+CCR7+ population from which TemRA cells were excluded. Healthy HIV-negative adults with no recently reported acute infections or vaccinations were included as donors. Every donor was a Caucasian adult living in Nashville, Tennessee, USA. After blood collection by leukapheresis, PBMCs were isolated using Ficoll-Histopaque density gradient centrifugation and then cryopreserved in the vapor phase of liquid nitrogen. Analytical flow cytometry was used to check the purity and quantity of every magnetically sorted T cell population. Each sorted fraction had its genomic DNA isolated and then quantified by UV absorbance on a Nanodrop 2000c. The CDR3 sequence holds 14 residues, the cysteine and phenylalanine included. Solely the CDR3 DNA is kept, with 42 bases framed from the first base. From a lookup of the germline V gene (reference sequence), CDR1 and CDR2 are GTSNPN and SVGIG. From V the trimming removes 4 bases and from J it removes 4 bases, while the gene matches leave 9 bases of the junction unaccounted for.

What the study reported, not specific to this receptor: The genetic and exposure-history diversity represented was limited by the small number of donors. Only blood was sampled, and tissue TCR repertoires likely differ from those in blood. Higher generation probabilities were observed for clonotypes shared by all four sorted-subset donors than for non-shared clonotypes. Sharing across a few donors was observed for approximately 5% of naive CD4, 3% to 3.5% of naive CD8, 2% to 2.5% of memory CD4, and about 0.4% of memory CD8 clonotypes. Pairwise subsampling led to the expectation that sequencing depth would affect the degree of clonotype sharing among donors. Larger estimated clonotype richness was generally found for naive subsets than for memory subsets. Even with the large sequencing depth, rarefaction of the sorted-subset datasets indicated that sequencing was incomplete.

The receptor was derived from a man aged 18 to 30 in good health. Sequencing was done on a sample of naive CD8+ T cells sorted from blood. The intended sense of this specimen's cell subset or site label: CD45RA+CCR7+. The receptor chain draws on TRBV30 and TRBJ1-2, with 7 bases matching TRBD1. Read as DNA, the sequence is TGTGCCTGGACCGAAGACAGGGCCCCCTATGGCTACACCTTC. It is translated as CAWTEDRAPYGYTF. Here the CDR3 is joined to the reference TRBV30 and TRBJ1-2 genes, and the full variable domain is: SQTIHQWPATLVQPVGSPLSLECTVEGTSNPNLYWYRQAAGRGLQLLFYSVGIGQISSEVPQNLSASRPQDRQFILSSKKLLLSDSGFYLCAWTEDRAPYGYTFGSGTRLTVV.